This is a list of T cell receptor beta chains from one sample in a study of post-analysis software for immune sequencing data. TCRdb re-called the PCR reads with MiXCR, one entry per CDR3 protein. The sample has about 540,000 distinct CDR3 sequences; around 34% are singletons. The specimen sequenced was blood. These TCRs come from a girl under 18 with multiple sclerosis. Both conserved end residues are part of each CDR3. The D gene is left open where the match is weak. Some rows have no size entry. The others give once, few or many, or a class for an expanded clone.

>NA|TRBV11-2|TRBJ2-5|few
TGTGCCAGCAGCTCAAGACCGGGGTACCAAGAGACCCAGTACTTC
CASSSRPGYQETQYF
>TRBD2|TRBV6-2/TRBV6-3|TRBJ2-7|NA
TGTGCCAGCAGTTACAAGGTAGCGGGGAGTACCTACAATGAGCAGTACTTC
CASSYKVAGSTYNEQYF
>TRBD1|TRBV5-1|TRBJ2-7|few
TGCGCCAGCAGCGCCCGACAGGGTAACTACGAGCAGTACTTC
CASSARQGNYEQYF
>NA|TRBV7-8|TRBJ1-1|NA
TGTGCCAGCAGCTTAGTTCCCCCCGAGGACACTGAAGCTTTCTTT
CASSLVPPEDTEAFF
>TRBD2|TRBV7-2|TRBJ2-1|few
TGTGCCAGCAGCTCTTCTAGCGGGGGGCGGGGGGAGCAGTTCTTC
CASSSSSGGRGEQFF
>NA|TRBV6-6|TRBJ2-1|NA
TGTGCCAGCAGTTTCACCCCCTACAATGAGCAGTTCTTC
CASSFTPYNEQFF
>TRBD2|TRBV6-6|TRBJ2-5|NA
TGTGCCAGCAGTTTGACTAGCGGGGGGGTGGAGACCCAGTACTTC
CASSLTSGGVETQYF
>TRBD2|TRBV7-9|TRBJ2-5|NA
TGTGCCAGCAGCCAGGGCGCTAGCGGGCAAGAGACCCAGTACTTC
CASSQGASGQETQYF
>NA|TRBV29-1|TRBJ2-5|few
TGCAGCGTTGAAAACCGACGGGGAGAGACCCAGTACTTC
CSVENRRGETQYF
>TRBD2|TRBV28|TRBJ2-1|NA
TGTGCCAGCAAGGCGGGGGGTGTTTCCTACAATGAGCAGTTCTTC
CASKAGGVSYNEQFF
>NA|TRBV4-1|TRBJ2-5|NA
TGCACCAGCAGCCAGGTAACAGTAAGCCAAGAGACCCAGTACTTC
CTSSQVTVSQETQYF
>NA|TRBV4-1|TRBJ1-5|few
TGCGCCAGCAGCCAAATGCGGGACGGCGCTTGGGAAAATCAGCCCCAGCATTTT
CASSQMRDGAWENQPQHF
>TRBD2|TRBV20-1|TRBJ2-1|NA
TGCAGTGCTAGAGATTTGGCTAGCGGGGGGGTCTACCACAATGAGCAGTTCTTC
CSARDLASGGVYHNEQFF
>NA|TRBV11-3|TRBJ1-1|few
TGTGCCAGCAGCTTAAACAGGGTTCCTGAAGCTTTCTTT
CASSLNRVPEAFF
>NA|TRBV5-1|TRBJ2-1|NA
TGCGCCAGCAGCCCGGAGGGACTGGAAGCCCTTGAGCAGTTCTTC
CASSPEGLEALEQFF
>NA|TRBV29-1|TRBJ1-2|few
TGCAGCGCGGGGACTCTTTCGAACTTAAGAGATGGCTACACCTTC
CSAGTLSNLRDGYTF
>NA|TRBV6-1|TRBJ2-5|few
TGTGCCAGCAGCTCTTGGGGGGGCCTACAAGAGACCCAGTACTTC
CASSSWGGLQETQYF
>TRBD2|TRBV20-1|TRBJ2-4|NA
TGCAGTGCTGCGAGACGCGAGCGGGGGGGCCTGGCCAAAAACATTCAGTACTTC
CSAARRERGGLAKNIQYF
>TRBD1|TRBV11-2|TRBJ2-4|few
TGTGCCAGCAGCCCCGAGGCAGGGGGTGAAAGCATTCAGTACTTC
CASSPEAGGESIQYF
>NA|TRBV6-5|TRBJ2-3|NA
TGTGCCAGCAATTACTCCCGGACTATAACAGATACGCAGTATTTT
CASNYSRTITDTQYF
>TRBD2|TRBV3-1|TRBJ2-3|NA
TGTGCCAGCAGCCAATTTTTAGCGGGGGGCACAGATACGCAGTATTTT
CASSQFLAGGTDTQYF
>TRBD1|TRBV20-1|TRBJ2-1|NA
TGCAGTGCTAGGGGGACAGGGGGTGAGCAGTTCTTC
CSARGTGGEQFF
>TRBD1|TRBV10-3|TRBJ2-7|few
TGTGCCATCAGAAACGAAGGACAGGCGATTTTCTCCTACGAGCAGTACTTC
CAIRNEGQAIFSYEQYF
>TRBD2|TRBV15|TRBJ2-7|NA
TGTGCCACCAGCAGGGATAGCGGGGGTTTCTACGAGCAGTACTTC
CATSRDSGGFYEQYF
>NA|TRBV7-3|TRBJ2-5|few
TGTGCCAGCAGCCGATTACCCCAAGAGACCCAGTACTTC
CASSRLPQETQYF
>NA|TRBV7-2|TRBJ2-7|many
TGTGCCAGCAGCTTCTACGGAGGAACTTACGAGCAGTACTTC
CASSFYGGTYEQYF
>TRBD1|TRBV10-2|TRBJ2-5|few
TGCGCCAGCAGTGAAATTCTCGGGACAGGGCATCAAGAGACCCAGTACTTC
CASSEILGTGHQETQYF
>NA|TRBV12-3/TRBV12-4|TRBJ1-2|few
TGTGCCAGCAGTTTTGACAGCGACTATGGCTACACCTTC
CASSFDSDYGYTF
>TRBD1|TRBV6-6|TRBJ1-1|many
TGTGCCAGCAGTTACCCCGGGACAGAGAACACTGAAGCTTTCTTT
CASSYPGTENTEAFF
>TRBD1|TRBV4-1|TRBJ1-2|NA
TGCGCCAGCAGCCAGTTGGGACAGGTGTCCTATATAGGCTACACCTTC
CASSQLGQVSYIGYTF
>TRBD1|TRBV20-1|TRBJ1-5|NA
TGCAGTACTAATCCTACCCCTGGGACAGCGAATAGCAATCAGCCCCAGCATTTT
CSTNPTPGTANSNQPQHF
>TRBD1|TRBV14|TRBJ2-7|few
TGTGCCAGCCGGCGGACAGGGGAGTACGAGCAGTACTTC
CASRRTGEYEQYF
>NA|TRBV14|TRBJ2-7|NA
TGTGCCAGCAGCCAACTCTCCATGGGGATCTACGAGCAGTACTTC
CASSQLSMGIYEQYF
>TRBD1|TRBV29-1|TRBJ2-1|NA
TGCAGCGCGTACAGGGGGCGTGACAATGAGCAGTTCTTC
CSAYRGRDNEQFF
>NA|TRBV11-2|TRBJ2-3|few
TGTGCCAGCAGCTTATGGTACAGCAGCACAGATACGCAGTATTTT
CASSLWYSSTDTQYF
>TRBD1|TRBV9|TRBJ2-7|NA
TGTGCCAGCAGCTCGCAAGGGGGGACAGGGGGCTACGAGCAGTACTTC
CASSSQGGTGGYEQYF
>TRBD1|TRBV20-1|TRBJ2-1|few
TGCAGTGCCCGGACAGGGCGGTACAATGAGCAGTTCTTC
CSARTGRYNEQFF
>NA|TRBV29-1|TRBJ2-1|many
TGCAGCGTTGACCGGGACAAAAACAATGAGCAGTTCTTC
CSVDRDKNNEQFF
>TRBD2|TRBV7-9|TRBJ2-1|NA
TGTGCCAGCGGCTTAGCGACTAGCGGGCTATACAATGAGCAGTTCTTC
CASGLATSGLYNEQFF
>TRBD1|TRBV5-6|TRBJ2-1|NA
TGTGCCAGCAGAGAATGGGACAGGGAGACCTACAATGAGCAGTTCTTC
CASREWDRETYNEQFF
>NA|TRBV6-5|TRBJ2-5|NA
TGTGCCAGCAGCCTCGGGGGGCACTCTTTCCGCACCCAGTACTTC
CASSLGGHSFRTQYF
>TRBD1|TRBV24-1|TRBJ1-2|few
TGTGCCACCATTCCGGGACAGCCGTTTTATAACTATGGCTACACCTTC
CATIPGQPFYNYGYTF